This TCR beta chain was sequenced during a study of T cell clonotyping in hematopoietic cell transplantation (dated by TCRdb to about 2021). For the wider study: The study collected some 150 blood samples from 30 to 45 consecutive transplant recipients and their related donors. Patient recruitment ran from 2015 to early 2017, and follow-up continued until late 2020 or death.

Of note for this clone: Its target antigen remains unknown. No base quality information exists; no much larger clone differs at one position.

The investigation overall reported the following: Overlap with donor repertoires was found for only a small fraction of recipient repertoires, with over 95% found to appear de novo at the given depth. The sample size was limited, and because cells were not sorted, the contributions of CD4 and CD8 repertoires could not be separated. After transplant, TCR diversity in recipients dropped, and pathologically expanded clonotypes increased progressively from day 30 to day 180. Inverse Simpson Index values from donors and from recipients before transplant predicted broader TCR repertoire diversity after transplant.

The time point label here, explained by the study, means: 180 days after allo-HCT. Blood from recipients was drawn about 28 days before transplant and again at days 30, 100 and 180 after transplant. Nuclei Lysis Solution was used to extract genomic DNA from fresh or cryopreserved unfractionated peripheral blood mononuclear cells. TCR beta CDR3 regions were amplified from genomic DNA with the immunoSEQ assay, a bias-controlled multiplex PCR using V- and J-specific primers. In a second PCR step, the CDR3 amplicons were tagged with a proprietary barcode plus Illumina adapter sequences. CDR3 libraries were sequenced on an Illumina MiSeq instrument. In the original analysis: Export and quality control were handled in immunoSEQ Analyzer 3.0, while downstream analyses relied on R Bioconductor and Immunarch. Repertoire metrics were calculated using only productive rearrangements within the normalized downsampled data set. In the normalized cohort, clonotypes with more than 5 templates were defined as pathologically expanded. The Inverse Simpson Index was used to measure repertoire diversity. To capture all clonotypes, the CMV-specificity analyses were run on the non-normalized data set. As stored in TCRdb, this immuneACCESS dataset retains in-frame rearrangements with V and J assigned. A fraction of the clones does not appear; measured against another copy, unresolved V genes explain less than half of the discrepancy, and the remainder lacks a known reason. The V and J calls and the clone size are those of that table, but D and trimming were determined from the DNA. For this sample the table gives fewer than 15,000 clones, of which around 74% were detected only once. The ten largest clones represent around 15% of the sample.

The CDR3 goes from the cysteine to the phenylalanine over 16 residues. Kept here is only the CDR3 DNA, which spans 48 bases and is read in frame from base 1. Per the germline V gene, ENHRY is the CDR1 and SYGVKD is the CDR2. V is shortened by 2 bases, J by 0 bases, and the region joining them spans 11 bases. Here the sequenced sample was peripheral blood mononuclear cells, taken 180 days after allogeneic stem cell transplant. This TCR was sampled from a male patient between 55 and 70 years old who had an allogeneic stem cell transplant from an unrelated donor, so the T cells may come from the graft donor. Some clones in this sample may be carry-over from other donors' samples. The rearranged chain carries TRBV10-3 and TRBJ2-1; TRBD2 is a weak D gene call, 5 bases matching. The CDR3 is CAISEGEGGSYNEQFF. In nucleotides, the sequence is TGTGCCATCAGTGAGGGTGAAGGAGGCTCCTACAATGAGCAGTTCTTC.